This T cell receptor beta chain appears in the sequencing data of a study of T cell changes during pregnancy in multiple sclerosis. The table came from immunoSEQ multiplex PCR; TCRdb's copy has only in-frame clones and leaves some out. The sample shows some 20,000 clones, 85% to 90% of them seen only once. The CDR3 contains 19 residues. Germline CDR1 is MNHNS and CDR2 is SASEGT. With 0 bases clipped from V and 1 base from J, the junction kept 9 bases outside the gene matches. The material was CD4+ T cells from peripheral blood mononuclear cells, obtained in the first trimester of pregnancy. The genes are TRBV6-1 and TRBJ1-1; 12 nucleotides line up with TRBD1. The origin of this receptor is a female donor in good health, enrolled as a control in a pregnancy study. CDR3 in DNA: TGTGCCAGCAGTGAAGCCTGGGACAGGGGGCGCATTAGGAACACTGAAGCTTTCTTT. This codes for CASSEAWDRGRIRNTEAFF.